This TCR beta chain was identified during a study of cytomegalovirus exposure and HLA in healthy donors. Overall study findings and caveats: Later analysis revealed greater clonal expansion in HLA-associated TCR beta chains than in equally common others. Researchers catalogued about 150 TCR beta chains as cytomegalovirus-associated. The productive fraction for most TCR beta V segments was about 90% or about 30% in an earlier analysis.

The PCR contained 60 Vbeta and 13 Jbeta primers. The authors' processing: In a later analysis, 75 million to 95 million unique TCR beta chains included roughly 11 million shared by two or more donors. Sequenced by immunoSEQ multiplex PCR; TCRdb stores in-frame clones only, minus some. That table supplies the V and J calls and clone size; D and trimming were determined from the DNA. Its table records 100,000 to 150,000 clones. Points on this clone: Its matching antigen is unknown.

Germline V lookup: CDR1 SEHNR, CDR2 FQNEAQ (reference sequence). CDR3 length: 17 amino acids. The V segment lost 5 bases and the J segment 0 bases; nucleotides outside the gene matches: 10. The chain links TRBV7-9 to TRBJ1-3; the match to TRBD1 covers 7 bases. The receptor was derived from a man in his forties or fifties in good health and CMV-seronegative. The specimen was PBMCs. CDR3 amino acids: CASSPQQGPSSGNTIYF. The CDR3, as DNA: TGTGCCAGCAGCCCACAACAGGGGCCGAGCTCTGGAAACACCATATATTTT.